These 27 T cell receptor beta chains share one sample of origin, sequenced in a study of T cells in Graves' hyperthyroidism and ophthalmopathy. Researchers amplified the TCR beta CDR3 regions from RNA transcripts. Carried out on the TCR CDR3, a first-round RT-PCR used the HTBI primer set. TCRdb recomputed calls from the multiplex PCR reads with MiXCR, one row per CDR3 protein. This table holds roughly 660,000 distinct CDR3 sequences, roughly 17% found once. Sequencing was performed on blood. Receptor source: a man aged 45 to 65 with Graves' hyperthyroidism.

The chain carries TRBV28 and TRBJ1-5, with D tentatively TRBD1 (5 bases). The CDR3 spans 15 residues. Germline assignment: CDR1 MDHEN and CDR2 SYDVKM. V lost 1 base to trimming and J lost 9 bases, with 16 bases between them. The CDR3 nucleotides read TGTGCCAGCAGTTTATTGAATCAGGGTAACCCGCCCCAGCATTTT. Protein: CASSLLNQGNPPQHF.

This clonotype was recorded a few times. This rearrangement joins TRBV4-1 to TRBJ2-1; D tentatively fits TRBD1 or TRBD2 (6 bases each). The CDR3 is 21 amino acids. CDR1 and CDR2 (germline): MGHRA, YSYEKL. V was trimmed by 5 bases and J by 2 bases, leaving 31 bases between them. In DNA form, the CDR3 reads TGCGCCAGCAGCACGGCAGCAACAGGGATGACGGCGGGGTTGACCTACAATGAGCAGTTCTTC. Translation gives CASSTAATGMTAGLTYNEQFF.

This clonotype appeared a few times. The J gene is TRBJ2-5, the V gene TRBV29-1, with D perhaps matching TRBD1 (6 bases). Germline lookup yields CDR1 SQVTM and CDR2 ANQGSEA. The CDR3 contains 13 residues. Trimming left V 1 base short and J 5 bases short, with 11 bases between. The CDR3, as DNA: TGCAGCGTTGAAGGAAAAAGGGGGGAGACCCAGTACTTC. Amino acids: CSVEGKRGETQYF.

V is TRBV7-6 and J is TRBJ2-7, with no clear D. The germline V and J ends were trimmed by 5 bases and 5 bases, with 10 bases remaining between them. CDR1 SGHVS and CDR2 FNYEAQ come from the germline V gene. The CDR3 contains 12 residues. The CDR3 DNA is TGTGCCAGCAGCAAGTGGGCGGACGAGCAGTACTTC. Translation: CASSKWADEQYF. The variable domain in full, completed from reference TRBV7-6 and TRBJ2-7, reads GAGVSQSPRYKVTKRGQDVALRCDPISGHVSLYWYRQALGQGPEFLTYFNYEAQQDKSGLPNDRFSAERPEGSISTLTIQRTEQRDSAMYRCASSKWADEQYFGPGTRLTVT.

In its sample, this clonotype was seen many times. The chain carries TRBV28 and TRBJ2-7; D is unclear. The CDR3 is made up of 14 amino acids. The germline V gene has CDR1 MDHEN and CDR2 SYDVKM. V lost 6 bases to trimming and J lost 4 bases, with 16 bases between them. For the CDR3, the DNA is TGTGCCAGCAGCAACCATAACCCCCCTTACGAGCAGTACTTC. Amino acid sequence: CASSNHNPPYEQYF.

This chain joins TRBV27 and TRBJ2-5, with 7 bases that match TRBD2. CDR1 and CDR2 (germline): MNHEY, SMNVEV (reference sequence). Trimming at V came to 2 bases and at J to 2 bases, leaving 8 bases not matched to a gene. This CDR3 contains 16 residues. The CDR3: CASSLTGGTQQETQYF. The CDR3 DNA is TGTGCCAGCAGTTTAACCGGGGGGACGCAACAAGAGACCCAGTACTTC.

This clonotype has a handful of counts. The CDR3 is CASSFLAAGSYEQYF. The DNA of the CDR3 is TGTGCCAGCAGTTTCTTAGCTGCCGGCTCCTACGAGCAGTACTTC. The rearrangement links TRBV28 to TRBJ2-7; D call uncertain. Deletions cut 3 bases from V and 0 bases from J, with 12 bases between. This CDR3 region has 15 residues. Germline CDR1 and CDR2: MDHEN and SYDVKM.

Many counts were recorded for this clonotype. This chain connects TRBV27 to TRBJ2-7; weak D call: TRBD1 (6 bases). CDR3 length equals 19 residues. With 5 bases removed from V and 4 bases from J, the gap between germline ends came to 30 bases. Germline V gene sequence: CDR1 MNHEY, CDR2 SMNVEV (reference sequence). CDR3 amino acids: CASSPTLLLGQRDGYEQYF. Here the CDR3 DNA reads TGTGCCAGCAGTCCCACACTCCTTTTGGGACAAAGGGATGGGTACGAGCAGTACTTC.

This clonotype was detected a few times. The rearrangement uses TRBV30 and TRBJ2-1; tentative D call: TRBD2 (7 bases). Germline values: CDR1 GTSNPN, CDR2 SVGIG (reference sequence). V gave up 0 bases and J gave up 7 bases, with 25 bases separating them. CDR3 length: 18 amino acids. The CDR3 reads CAWSVRGAGRSLENEQFF. The CDR3 nucleotides are TGTGCCTGGAGTGTACGGGGGGCGGGCCGGAGCCTAGAAAATGAGCAGTTCTTC. Filled out from reference TRBV30 and TRBJ2-1, the complete variable domain reads SQTIHQWPATLVQPVGSPLSLECTVEGTSNPNLYWYRQAAGRGLQLLFYSVGIGQISSEVPQNLSASRPQDRQFILSSKKLLLSDSGFYLCAWSVRGAGRSLENEQFFGPGTRLTVL.

This clonotype was recorded many times. The chain couples TRBV2 to TRBJ2-7, with 11 bases that match TRBD2. There are 18 residues in the CDR3. V lost 6 bases, J lost 3 bases, and 16 bases stayed unmatched. CDR1 and CDR2 from the germline V gene are SNHLY and FYNNEI. This CDR3 reads CASSLKGTSGYLGYEQYF. The CDR3 DNA sequence: TGTGCCAGCAGCCTCAAAGGGACTAGCGGCTACTTGGGCTACGAGCAGTACTTC.

This sequence joins TRBV28 and TRBJ2-7, with D maybe TRBD1 (6 bases). Germline-derived CDR1 and CDR2 are MDHEN and SYDVKM. V was pared by 8 bases and J by 2 bases, with 19 bases between. The CDR3 consists of 15 residues. As DNA, the CDR3 is TGTGCCAGCGGAAAAGTTCCCCAGGGGCCCTACGAGCAGTACTTC. Translation: CASGKVPQGPYEQYF.

The chain employs TRBV19 and TRBJ2-6, with TRBD2 as a possible D gene (7 bases). The V gene lost 3 bases and the J gene lost 2 bases, with 11 bases spanning the gap. The germline gives CDR1 LNHDA, CDR2 SQIVND (reference sequence). This CDR3 comprises 16 residues. This CDR3 reads CASSMRGGAGANVLTF. In DNA form, the CDR3 reads TGTGCCAGTAGTATGAGGGGGGGGGCTGGGGCCAACGTCCTGACTTTC. Looking up the rest from reference TRBV19 and TRBJ2-6 gives the full variable domain: DGGITQSPKYLFRKEGQNVTLSCEQNLNHDAMYWYRQDPGQGLRLIYYSQIVNDFQKGDIAEGYSVSREKKESFPLTVTSAQKNPTAFYLCASSMRGGAGANVLTFGAGSRLTVL.

This clonotype was picked up many times. CDR3 bases: TGTGCCAGCAACCCTGGCAGAGGACGCTACGAGCAGTACTTC. It is translated as CASNPGRGRYEQYF. The chain joins TRBV2 to TRBJ2-7; D gene unclear. The germline V and J ends were trimmed by 7 bases and 3 bases, with 16 bases remaining between them. The CDR3 runs to 14 residues. Germline-derived CDR1 and CDR2 are SNHLY and FYNNEI. The full variable domain, rest sourced from reference TRBV2 and TRBJ2-7, is EPEVTQTPSHQVTQMGQEVILRCVPISNHLYFYWYRQILGQKVEFLVSFYNNEISEKSEIFDDQFSVERPDGSNFTLKIRSTKLEDSAMYFCASNPGRGRYEQYFGPGTRLTVT.

This clonotype was observed many times. The rearrangement joins TRBV5-1 to TRBJ2-5, with a possible D match to TRBD1 (6 bases). The CDR3 runs 14 residues. Looked up from germline, CDR1 is SGHRS and CDR2 is YFSETQ. V was cut by 3 bases and J by 5 bases, with 14 bases left in between. The CDR3 region is CASSSNRVGETQYF. DNA of the CDR3: TGCGCCAGCAGCTCAAACAGGGTTGGGGAGACCCAGTACTTC.

V usage is TRBV7-9 and J usage is TRBJ2-2, with 9 positions matching TRBD2. Germline V gene lookup returns CDR1 SEHNR and CDR2 FQNEAQ (reference sequence). J lost 3 bases, V lost 1 base, and 6 bases had no gene match. There are 17 residues in the CDR3. The CDR3 DNA reads as TGTGCCAGCAGCTTAGGGGCGGGAGGGCCTGACACCGGGGAGCTGTTTTTT. The encoded protein is CASSLGAGGPDTGELFF.

In its sample, this clonotype was seen a few times. CDR3 nucleotides: TGCAGTGCTGGAGGGGCGGGAGTGGACACCGGGGAGCTGTTTTTT. Amino acid sequence: CSAGGAGVDTGELFF. The J gene is TRBJ2-2, the V gene TRBV20-1; 7 bases are a match to TRBD2. Germline V CDR1 and CDR2: DFQATT, SNEGSKA (reference sequence). Trimming took 5 bases from V and 3 from J; bases not matched to a gene: 9. The CDR3 covers 15 residues.

There are many counts of this clonotype. The chain joins TRBV28 to TRBJ2-3, with a weak D call TRBD1 (5 bases). Germline V gene data show CDR1 as MDHEN and CDR2 as SYDVKM. The CDR3 spans 15 residues. The germline V and J ends were trimmed by 4 bases and 2 bases, with 13 bases remaining between them. This CDR3 is CASSSADKLTDTQYF. CDR3 DNA: TGTGCCAGCAGTTCGGCGGACAAGCTCACAGATACGCAGTATTTT.

The chain joins TRBV27 to TRBJ2-3; 12 positions agree with TRBD2. Germline CDR1 and CDR2: MNHEY and SMNVEV (reference sequence). The CDR3 has 16 amino acids. The ends lost 4 bases at V and 5 bases at J; junction bases unmatched: 7. This CDR3 reads CASSSRLAGVGDTQYF. As DNA, the CDR3 is TGTGCCAGCAGTTCCCGACTAGCGGGAGTGGGAGATACGCAGTATTTT.

This clonotype came up many times. The chain recombines TRBV28 with TRBJ2-7; D might be TRBD1 (5 bases). V was clipped by 4 bases and J by 0 bases, with 13 bases between them. The germline V gene encodes CDR1 MDHEN and CDR2 SYDVKM. The CDR3 spans 15 residues. CDR3 sequence reads: CASSSPGSTSYEQYF. CDR3 nucleotide sequence: TGTGCCAGCAGTTCCCCAGGGTCGACCTCCTACGAGCAGTACTTC.

The chain couples TRBV7-2 to TRBJ2-1; D not certain. The CDR3 consists of 18 residues. Trimming pared 1 base from V and 6 bases from J, leaving 22 bases between. CDR1 and CDR2 from the germline V gene are SGHTA and FQGNSA. CDR3: CASSLDRRISGRTNEQFF. In DNA form, the CDR3 reads TGTGCCAGCAGCTTAGATCGGCGAATTTCCGGCCGCACCAATGAGCAGTTCTTC.

This clonotype occurred many times. This chain links TRBV28 with TRBJ1-2, with 9 bases matching TRBD1. CDR1 is MDHEN, CDR2 SYDVKM, per germline. CDR3 size: 16 residues. The trim removed 2 bases at V and 7 bases at J, leaving 11 bases unmatched. CDR3: CASSLPRGTGRGGYTF. For the CDR3, the DNA is TGTGCCAGCAGTTTACCACGAGGGACAGGGCGGGGTGGCTACACCTTC.

At least ten counts were recorded for this clonotype. The chain carries TRBV10-3 and TRBJ2-7, with 10 bases identical to TRBD1. The CDR3 contains 14 residues. Unmatched junction bases numbered 4, after V lost 2 bases and J lost 6 bases. The germline gives CDR1 ENHRY, CDR2 SYGVKD. The CDR3 spells CAISEPGQGGEQYF. CDR3 sequence (DNA): TGTGCCATCAGTGAGCCCGGACAGGGGGGCGAGCAGTACTTC.

This clonotype was counted at least ten times. This chain joins TRBV5-1 and TRBJ2-2; tentative D call: TRBD2 (6 bases). V was cut by 0 bases and J by 5 bases, with 14 bases left in between. CDR1 SGHRS and CDR2 YFSETQ come from the germline V gene. The CDR3 covers 16 residues. CDR3 nucleotide sequence: TGCGCCAGCAGCTTGGGTACCGGAGGGGCAACCGGGGAGCTGTTTTTT. Translated, it gives CASSLGTGGATGELFF.

This rearrangement joins TRBV7-2 to TRBJ2-6; possibly TRBD1 for D (6 bases). The V and J ends lost 5 bases and 2 bases respectively, with 13 bases between them. The V gene's germline CDR1 is SGHTA and CDR2 FQGNSA. This CDR3 comprises 16 residues. CDR3 in DNA: TGTGCCAGCAGCGAAGGACAGTCCCCTGGGGCCAACGTCCTGACTTTC. Protein sequence: CASSEGQSPGANVLTF.

This clonotype was detected a few times. This sequence joins TRBV6-2 or TRBV6-3 and TRBJ1-1; D remains ambiguous. Germline V lookup: CDR1 MNHEY, CDR2 SVGEGT. Trimming cost V 8 bases and J 2 bases, with 15 bases left between them. The CDR3 extends over 14 amino acids. The CDR3 nucleotides read TGTGCCAGCCAACGGGGTGGGAGCAACACTGAAGCTTTCTTT. Amino acid sequence: CASQRGGSNTEAFF.

This sequence joins TRBV28 and TRBJ1-5; no firm D call. There are 16 residues in the CDR3. V was shortened by 2 bases and J by 3 bases, with 14 bases between the two germline ends. Germline V lookup: CDR1 MDHEN, CDR2 SYDVKM. The DNA of the CDR3 is TGTGCCAGCAGTTTAACGGCGGGGTTGGCCAATCAGCCCCAGCATTTT. Translation gives CASSLTAGLANQPQHF. Full variable domain (remainder filled in from reference TRBV28 and TRBJ1-5): DVKVTQSSRYLVKRTGEKVFLECVQDMDHENMFWYRQDPGLGLRLIYFSYDVKMKEKGDIPEGYSVSREKKERFSLILESASTNQTSMYLCASSLTAGLANQPQHFGDGTRLSIL.

Concerning this clonotype itself: A much more abundant neighbour one base away suggests this may be a read error. V is TRBV10-3 and J is TRBJ1-1; D gene uncertain. CDR1 is ENHRY, CDR2 SYGVKD, per germline. The CDR3 loop spans 14 amino acids. Trimming removed 4 bases from V and 0 bases from J, with 9 bases in between. CDR3 sequence (DNA): TGTGCCATCAGTGTGCGGCCCATGAACACTGAAGCTTTCTTT. Protein sequence: CAISVRPMNTEAFF.